This T cell receptor (beta chain) was sequenced during a study of blood T cell repertoires in COVID-19 (dated by TCRdb to the early 2020s). About the study as a whole: Collaborator samples came from the United States, Italy and Spain and covered acute and convalescent phases of COVID-19. HLA class I and class II types, where available, came from metadata supplied by the sample provider rather than from assay-based typing. The samples were drawn from two sources: the first 160 participants of the ongoing ImmuneRACE study, and 1,000 to 1,500 subjects contributed by 6 global collaborators. The repertoires were released in a freely available public database intended as a resource for research on the immune response to SARS-CoV-2. Nearly every sample came with metadata listing a de-identified subject ID, COVID-19 status, age in years and sex. The material from the prospective study consisted of cDNA or gDNA derived from T cells, B-cell-depleted T cells, or PBMCs. Deeply sampled blood TCRbeta repertoires from subjects exposed to, actively infected with, or recovered from COVID-19 were included in the dataset. Findings and caveats that apply to the study as a whole: The quantity of clinical and demographic metadata differed by source and by participant and was supplied without curation.

Collaborating institutions collected whole blood in K2EDTA tubes following their own protocols. For TCRbeta analysis, collaborator samples were shipped as frozen whole blood, as isolated PBMCs, or as DNA extracted from either sample type. A word on this clone: No cognate antigen has been identified for it. Base qualities are not at hand, and no much larger clone is one base apart.

The trim is 4 bases for V and 2 bases for J, with a gap of 11 bases between the germline ends. CDR1 is given as SGHDN and CDR2 as FVKESK, both from the germline V gene. The CDR3 contains 14 residues, cysteine and phenylalanine counted. The sequence is cut down to CDR3 DNA, 42 bases in frame from base 1. TCRbeta CDR3 regions were amplified from genomic DNA by means of the immunoSEQ Assay, a bias-controlled multiplex PCR. Turning to the authors' computational methods: Nucleated cell counts per sample were estimated from amplification of reference gene primers within the assay. To quantify the absolute abundance of each unique TCRbeta CDR3 rearrangement, sequence reads were collapsed and filtered. For each sample, productive Simpson clonality was calculated as the square root of Simpson's diversity index across productive rearrangements. TCRdb obtained this table from immuneACCESS and retained in-frame rearrangements with V and J assigned. These tables miss some clones; where compared with another copy, unresolved V genes account for less than half of the shortfall, and the remainder is unexplained. D and trimming come from the DNA, and the V and J calls and clone size come from that table. In this sample the table shows 65,000 to 70,000 clones, about 83% of which occur a single time. The ten top clones hold approximately 20% of the sample.

The receptor chain draws on TRBV14 and TRBJ2-5; the D gene is perhaps TRBD1, on 6 matching bases. The TCR comes from a woman of 80 years or more with acute or convalescent COVID-19. Sequencing was done on a sample of peripheral blood. The CDR3: CASSRRDTQETQYF. The sequence in DNA is TGTGCCAGCAGCCGCCGGGACACACAAGAGACCCAGTACTTC. The full variable domain, completed from the reference TRBV14 and TRBJ2-5 proteins outside the CDR3, reads EAGVTQFPSHSVIEKGQTVTLRCDPISGHDNLYWYRRVMGKEIKFLLHFVKESKQDESGMPNNRFLAERTGGTYSTLKVQPAELEDSGVYFCASSRRDTQETQYFGPGTRLLVL.